Below are 6 T cell receptor beta chains sequenced from a single sample in a study of regulatory T cells in long-lasting Graves disease. Documented time point: newly diagnosed GD, antithyroid drugs for less than 3 months. Making the TCR library involved RNA that had been extracted from PBMCs. Arm-PCR of CDR3 regions and iRepertoire HTBI primers were used to build TCR beta libraries. From the multiplex PCR reads, TCRdb called clonotypes with MiXCR, one entry per CDR3 protein. Of 300,000 to 400,000 distinct CDR3 sequences listed, around 17% are singletons. These data were likewise used in another study, on T cells in Graves' hyperthyroidism and ophthalmopathy.

The sample in question was peripheral blood mononuclear cells (PBMCs), obtained at new diagnosis, from a patient treated with antithyroid drugs. Every receptor here comes from a man in his forties with Graves disease.

This clonotype was seen many times. The chain recombines TRBV28 with TRBJ1-4; 7 nucleotides match TRBD1. CDR1 and CDR2 (germline): MDHEN, SYDVKM. The V segment lost 7 bases and the J segment 10 bases; nucleotides outside the gene matches: 12. The CDR3 spans 14 residues. CDR3 sequence (DNA): TGTGCCAGCACCCGAGAGGGGGCTCGAGGAAAACTGTTTTTT. This gives the protein CASTREGARGKLFF.

This clonotype was observed a few times. The V gene is TRBV20-1, the J gene TRBJ1-1; D perhaps matches TRBD1 (5 bases). V was shortened by 3 bases and J by 2 bases, with 13 bases between the two germline ends. The CDR3 is made up of 14 amino acids. Germline V gene data show CDR1 as DFQATT and CDR2 as SNEGSKA (reference sequence). The chain's CDR3 is CSASRDFLNTEAFF. The CDR3 coding sequence is TGCAGTGCTAGCAGGGACTTTCTAAACACTGAAGCTTTCTTT.

J is TRBJ2-3 and V is TRBV15; no definite D call. CDR1 LNHNV and CDR2 YYDKDF come from the germline V gene (reference sequence). With 1 base removed from V and 6 bases from J, the gap between germline ends came to 14 bases. The CDR3 length is 15 residues. The CDR3 coding sequence is TGTGCCACCAGCAGAGGTCTCATCCTGAGTGATACGCAGTATTTT. Its protein is CATSRGLILSDTQYF. Full variable domain (missing parts from reference TRBV15 and TRBJ2-3): DAMVIQNPRYQVTQFGKPVTLSCSQTLNHNVMYWYQQKSSQAPKLLFHYYDKDFNNEADTPDNFQSRRPNTSFCFLDIRSPGLGDTAMYLCATSRGLILSDTQYFGPGTRLTVL.

Comments on this clonotype: A much larger clone differs from this one at a single base, so this may be a read error. The chain links TRBV7-8 to TRBJ2-1; 11 bases line up with TRBD2. From germline, CDR1 is SGHVS and CDR2 FQNEAQ. This CDR3 comprises 15 residues. The CDR3 sequence: CAGSLDSGGGREQFF. The CDR3 DNA follows: TGTGCCGGCAGCTTAGATAGCGGGGGGGGGCGTGAGCAGTTCTTC.

This clonotype showed up many times. The V and J genes are TRBV28 and TRBJ2-3, with D possibly being TRBD2 (6 bases). CDR3 length: 13 residues. Germline-derived CDR1 and CDR2 are MDHEN and SYDVKM. V lost 10 bases, J lost 0 bases, and 11 bases lay in between. The CDR3 reads CATKRASTDTQYF. CDR3 bases: TGTGCCACCAAGCGGGCCAGCACAGATACGCAGTATTTT.

This clonotype has ten or more counts. This chain joins TRBV10-3 and TRBJ1-5; 9 nucleotides line up with TRBD1. The CDR3 spans 14 residues. Germline CDR1 and CDR2: ENHRY and SYGVKD. Trimming removed 6 bases from V and 3 bases from J; junction bases left unmatched: 3. The CDR3 region is CAISDRGFNQPQHF. The DNA for the CDR3 is TGTGCCATCAGCGACAGGGGGTTCAATCAGCCCCAGCATTTT.